This T cell receptor (beta chain) was documented in a study of beta chain features in type 1 diabetes. Study conclusions and caveats: Insertion counts at VDJ junctions were lower in type 1 diabetes patients, who also showed more deletions there. Naive, central memory and Treg TCRB repertoires appeared more alike in patients than in healthy donors. Within each of all four CD4+ subsets, Type 1 diabetes patients had TCRB CDR3s that were moderately but significantly shorter.

Germline CDR1 DFQATT, CDR2 SNEGSKA (reference sequence). Between the trimmed V and J ends, which lost 6 bases and 6 bases, there was a span of 11 bases. CDR3 size: 11 residues. The isolated RNA, all of it, was reverse transcribed, so expressed TCRB transcripts were what got sequenced. The assay was immunoSEQ multiplex PCR, and TCRdb's table has in-frame clones only and misses some. The sample has under 800,000 clones, about 14% seen once. On this clone: Its specificity is not known.

This TCR derives from a man younger than 35 in good health. The sample taken for sequencing was naive CD4+ T cells from blood. This chain connects TRBV20-1 to TRBJ1-1; no definite D call. The CDR3 nucleotides read TGCAGTGCAGTGGGTTTGGCTGAAGCTTTCTTT. It yields the protein CSAVGLAEAFF.